Following are 15 T cell receptor delta chains from one sample sequenced in a study of gamma-delta T cells after stem cell transplantation. TCRdb reprocessed the RT-PCR reads using CATT. The sample has about 11,000 delta-chain clones, approximately 40% seen once. Sequences were obtained from gamma-delta T cells. These receptors were obtained from a human donor. It is not recorded whose cells these are; they may come from a transplant donor.

As concerns this clone: Germline is not matched at one junction end, which may reflect a read error. The rearrangement joins TRDV3 to TRDJ2, with a possible D match to TRDD3 (5 bases). CDR1 TVYSNPD and CDR2 GDNSRS come from the germline V gene (reference sequence). This CDR3 is built from 16 residues. This CDR3 reads CASSPWVSPLTAKLFF. CDR3 DNA: TGTGCCTCCTCTCCCTGGGTGAGCCCTTTGACAGCAAAACTCTTCTTT.

A note on this clone: The junction departs from germline at one end; a sequencing error may be responsible. The genes are TRDV2 and TRDJ3; D is perhaps TRDD3 (6 bases). Germline V CDR1 and CDR2: GEAIGNYY, EKD. The CDR3 is made up of 19 amino acids. CDR3 residues: CACDTVTGSSSLDTRQMFF. The CDR3 coding sequence is TGTGCCTGTGACACCGTTACTGGGTCTAGCTCCTTGGACACCCGACAGATGTTTTTC.

With respect to this clone: An end of the junction does not agree with germline; a read error may underlie this. The V and J genes are TRDV2 and TRDJ3; unclear D gene. In germline, CDR1 is GEAIGNYY, CDR2 EKD. The CDR3 has 18 residues. CDR3 bases: TGTGCCTGTGACAAGGAGCGGGCCCGCTCCTTGTACACCCTACAGATGTTTTTC. It is translated as CACDKERARSLYTLQMFF.

This clone was counted a few times. This chain connects TRDV1 to TRDJ1, with D perhaps matching TRDD3 (6 bases). The CDR3 is 22 amino acids. Deletions cut 5 bases from V and 1 base from J, with 35 bases between. CDR1 and CDR2 (germline): TSWWSYY, QGS. DNA for the CDR3: TGTGCTCTTGGGAACCCTCCTTATCCTATTCTACTGGGACCCCAAGTCACCGATAAACTCATCTTT. Translation: CALGNPPYPILLGPQVTDKLIF.

About this clone itself: At one end, the junction sequence differs from germline, possibly due to a read error. J is TRDJ1 and V is TRDV1; 11 positions match TRDD3. The CDR3 has 17 residues. CDR1 is TSWWSYY and CDR2 is QGS in the germline V gene. CDR3 residues: CALRELSYWGIVNKLIF. The CDR3 DNA is TGTGCTCTTAGGGAGCTTTCCTACTGGGGGATAGTGAATAAACTCATCTTT.

The V call is TRDV1, the J call TRDJ2; 11 bases are shared with TRDD3. The V gene's germline CDR1 is TSWWSYY and CDR2 QGS. Trimming took 3 bases from V and 3 from J; bases not matched to a gene: 33. The CDR3 length is 26 residues. The CDR3 spells CALGDQAFLRPPRTGGYRGLTAQLFF. In nucleotides, the CDR3 is TGTGCTCTTGGGGACCAGGCCTTCCTACGTCCCCCTCGTACTGGGGGATATAGGGGTCTGACAGCACAACTCTTCTTT.

Details on this clone: The junction does not match germline at one end; this may be a read error. The chain recombines TRDV2 with TRDJ1; D may be TRDD3 (5 bases). CDR3 length: 19 residues. Germline loops: CDR1 GEAIGNYY, CDR2 EKD. The CDR3: CACDTAVFWVIPGTDNLIF. The CDR3 DNA is TGTGCCTGTGACACCGCAGTCTTCTGGGTGATACCGGGAACCGATAACCTCATCTTT.

The chain carries TRDV1 and TRDJ1; 12 bases are shared with TRDD3. V was pared by 2 bases and J by 0 bases, with 25 bases of the junction left unmatched. Germline V gene lookup returns CDR1 TSWWSYY and CDR2 QGS. The CDR3 extends over 24 amino acids. CDR3 region: CALGEDGEERRRTGGYRYTDKLIF. CDR3 nucleotide sequence: TGTGCTCTTGGGGAAGATGGGGAGGAGCGCCGGCGTACTGGGGGATACAGGTACACCGATAAACTCATCTTT.

V usage is TRDV1 and J usage is TRDJ1; D assignment may be TRDD2 or TRDD3 (8 bases each). V was shortened by 5 bases and J by 1 base, with 38 bases between the two germline ends. The CDR3 runs 23 residues. Germline V gene sequence: CDR1 TSWWSYY, CDR2 QGS. The DNA of the CDR3 is TGTGCTCTTGGGAACTGGGGGTACTTCCTACCCCCTGTGGGGGCCCCCTTCACCGATAAACTCATCTTT. Encoded protein: CALGNWGYFLPPVGAPFTDKLIF.

This clone was observed a handful of times. The chain employs TRDV3 and TRDJ1; 13 bases match TRDD3. The CDR3 runs to 25 residues. CDR1 TVYSNPD and CDR2 GDNSRS come from the germline V gene (reference sequence). The V gene end was trimmed by 1 base and the J gene end by 2 bases; junction bases not matched to a gene: 34. The CDR3 bases are TGTGCCTTTATCCCCGGCCTTCCTATTAACTGGGGGATACGTTTCCACCGCGGGTGGACCGATAAACTCATCTTT. Translating gives CAFIPGLPINWGIRFHRGWTDKLIF.

Sample share makes this clone medium-sized. This same CDR3 is encoded by further DNA sequences in the sample. The chain joins TRDV2 to TRDJ1; tentative D call: TRDD3 (9 bases). The CDR3 covers 23 residues. In germline, CDR1 is GEAIGNYY, CDR2 EKD. V lost 0 bases to trimming and J lost 2 bases, with 36 bases between them. The CDR3 DNA is TGTGCCTGTGACACCGGCCCGAACTTCCTACCCTCCTTTTACTGGGGGACTACCGATAAACTCATCTTT. Amino acid sequence: CACDTGPNFLPSFYWGTTDKLIF.

This clone occurred a few times. The junction and the germline gene differ at one end; a read error may be behind it. This chain connects TRDV2 to TRDJ3, with 8 nucleotides matching TRDD3. The CDR3 extends over 18 amino acids. CDR1 and CDR2 (germline): GEAIGNYY, EKD. The CDR3 sequence is CARDTGGPLTWDTRQMFF. CDR3 DNA sequence: TGTGCCCGTGACACTGGGGGTCCTCTTACCTGGGACACCCGACAGATGTTTTTC.

By sample share, this clone is medium-sized. In the same sample, other DNA sequences code for this CDR3. DNA of the CDR3: TGTGCCTGTGACCCACCTTCCAACGAGGGATACGGGGATGGAGGATACACCGATAAACTCATCTTT. It yields the protein CACDPPSNEGYGDGGYTDKLIF. V is TRDV2 and J is TRDJ1, with TRDD3 matching over 8 bases. Germline CDR1 and CDR2: GEAIGNYY and EKD. V was clipped by 3 bases and J by 0 bases; unmatched bases: 26. The CDR3 consists of 22 residues.

This clone was seen more than once but under ten times. The V and J genes are TRDV1 and TRDJ1; TRDD3 aligns across 12 bases. Germline trimming cut 0 bases from V and 1 base from J; bases unmatched to any gene: 21. The CDR3 is made up of 23 amino acids. Germline V gene lookup returns CDR1 TSWWSYY and CDR2 QGS. CDR3 in amino acids: CALGELAANPHYWGILPTDKLIF. CDR3 DNA sequence: TGTGCTCTTGGGGAACTGGCCGCAAACCCTCACTACTGGGGGATACTCCCCACCGATAAACTCATCTTT.

This clone was seen more than once but under ten times. This rearrangement joins TRDV1 to TRDJ1; tentative D call: TRDD3 (9 bases). The CDR3 runs to 22 residues. Looked up from germline, CDR1 is TSWWSYY and CDR2 is QGS. The V end was cut by 1 base, the J end by 1 base, with 31 bases between. The CDR3 nucleotides read TGTGCTCTTGGGGAACGGGGCTTCCTACGTCCCTACGGGGATACGCGCACCGATAAACTCATCTTT. It translates to CALGERGFLRPYGDTRTDKLIF.